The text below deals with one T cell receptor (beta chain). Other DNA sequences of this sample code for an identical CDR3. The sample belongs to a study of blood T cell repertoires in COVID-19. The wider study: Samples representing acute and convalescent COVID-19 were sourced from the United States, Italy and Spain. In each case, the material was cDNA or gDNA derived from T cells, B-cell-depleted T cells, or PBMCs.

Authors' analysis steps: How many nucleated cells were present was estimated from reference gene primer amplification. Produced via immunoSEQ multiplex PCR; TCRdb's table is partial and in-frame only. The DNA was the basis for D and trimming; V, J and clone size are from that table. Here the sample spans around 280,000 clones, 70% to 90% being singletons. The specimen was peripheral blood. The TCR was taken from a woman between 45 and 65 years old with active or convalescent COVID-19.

The CDR3 DNA follows: TGCGCCAGCAGCTTGGGCCTAGCGGGACGCACCGGGGAGCTGTTTTTT. It codes for CASSLGLAGRTGELFF. The V gene is TRBV5-1, the J gene TRBJ2-2, with TRBD2 matching 9 bases. J was trimmed by 4 bases and V by 0 bases; bases with no gene match: 4. Germline V gene data show CDR1 as SGHRS and CDR2 as YFSETQ. The CDR3 loop spans 16 amino acids.